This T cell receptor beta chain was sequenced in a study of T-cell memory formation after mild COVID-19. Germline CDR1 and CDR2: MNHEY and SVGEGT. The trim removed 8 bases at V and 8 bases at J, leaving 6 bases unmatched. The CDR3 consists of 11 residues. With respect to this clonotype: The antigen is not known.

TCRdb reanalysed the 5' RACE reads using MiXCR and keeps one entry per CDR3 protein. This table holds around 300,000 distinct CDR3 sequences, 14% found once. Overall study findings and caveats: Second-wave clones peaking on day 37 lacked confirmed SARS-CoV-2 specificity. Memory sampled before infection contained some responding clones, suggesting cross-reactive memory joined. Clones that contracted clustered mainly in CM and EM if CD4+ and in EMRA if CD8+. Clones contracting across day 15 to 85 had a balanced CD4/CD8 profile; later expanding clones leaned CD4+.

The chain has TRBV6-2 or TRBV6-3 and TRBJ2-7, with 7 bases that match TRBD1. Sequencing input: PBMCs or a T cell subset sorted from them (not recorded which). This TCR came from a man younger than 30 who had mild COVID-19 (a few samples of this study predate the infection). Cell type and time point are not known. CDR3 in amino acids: CASGEGAKQYF. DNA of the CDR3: TGTGCCAGCGGCGAGGGGGCAAAGCAGTACTTC.